This T cell receptor (beta chain) was documented in a study of cytomegalovirus exposure and HLA in healthy donors. Study results and caveats: For most TCR sequences rarity was the rule, although some public TCRs occurred in many donors. A few of the chains that were CMV-associated were confirmed in vitro to be specific for CMV antigens. A classifier reportedly called cytomegalovirus status with high sensitivity and specificity.

The V gene end was trimmed by 2 bases and the J gene end by 7 bases; junction bases not matched to a gene: 15. The CDR3 spans 16 residues. Germline V gives CDR1 SGHNT, CDR2 YYREEE (reference sequence). Only one count was recorded for this clone. Its matching antigen is unknown. Method: immunoSEQ multiplex PCR; TCRdb's copy keeps in-frame clones and lacks some. The table records some 150,000 clones, 85% to 90% of them present only once. Sequencing input: PBMCs. The source of this sequence is a young woman in good health and CMV-seropositive. This sequence joins TRBV5-4 and TRBJ2-7; 7 nucleotides agree with TRBD1. The CDR3 DNA follows: TGTGCCAGCAGCTTATGGGCAAGGGGGCTTCTTAAAGAGCAGTACTTC. Amino acid sequence: CASSLWARGLLKEQYF.